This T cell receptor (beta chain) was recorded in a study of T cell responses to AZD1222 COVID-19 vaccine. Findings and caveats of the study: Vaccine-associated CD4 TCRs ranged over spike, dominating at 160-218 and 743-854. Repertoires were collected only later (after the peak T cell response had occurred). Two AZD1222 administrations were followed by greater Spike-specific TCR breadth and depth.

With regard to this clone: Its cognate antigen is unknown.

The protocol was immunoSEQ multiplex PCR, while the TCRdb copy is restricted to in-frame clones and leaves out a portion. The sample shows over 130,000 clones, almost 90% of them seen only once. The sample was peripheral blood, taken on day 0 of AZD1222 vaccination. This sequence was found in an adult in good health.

CDR3 coding DNA: TGTGCCTGGAGGCTACTAATCTCAGATACGCAGTATTTT. Amino acids: CAWRLLISDTQYF. The rearrangement uses TRBV30 and TRBJ2-3; D is undetermined. V was trimmed by 3 bases and J by 4 bases, leaving 11 bases between them. CDR1 is GTSNPN, CDR2 SVGIG, per germline (reference sequence). The CDR3 extends over 13 amino acids.